Listed below are T cell receptor beta chains from one sample, sequenced in a study of blood T cell repertoires in COVID-19. The data were produced by immunoSEQ multiplex PCR, yet TCRdb's version contains in-frame clones alone and is incomplete. The top ten clones hold roughly 4.5% of a sample with about 160,000 clones, about 85% of them seen once. Sequenced sample: peripheral blood. These receptors came from a woman aged 55 to 70 with active or convalescent COVID-19. CDR3s include the opening cysteine and the closing phenylalanine or tryptophan. The D gene is left open where the match is weak. Where a row states a size, it is once, few, many or the class of an expanded clone; other rows omit it.

clone_size,d_call,v_call,j_call,cdr3_aa,cdr3_nt
once,NA,TRBV5-1,TRBJ2-7,CASSLEREKQYF,TGCGCCAGCAGCTTGGAAAGGGAGAAGCAGTACTTC
NA,NA,TRBV7-9,TRBJ1-6,CASSLGTAGNSPLHF,TGTGCCAGCAGCTTAGGGACGGCGGGGAATTCACCCCTCCACTTT
NA,NA,TRBV2,TRBJ1-5,CASIGLRDGQPQHF,TGTGCCAGCATCGGGCTCAGGGATGGTCAGCCCCAGCATTTT
NA,NA,TRBV7-8,TRBJ1-1,CASSLRSPETEAFF,TGTGCCAGCAGCTTAAGAAGTCCCGAGACTGAAGCTTTCTTT
NA,TRBD1,TRBV27,TRBJ2-7,CASSLADRGYEQYF,TGTGCCAGCAGTTTAGCGGACAGGGGTTACGAGCAGTACTTC
NA,NA,TRBV30,TRBJ1-1,CAWSGTISEAFF,TGTGCCTGGAGTGGAACAATTTCTGAAGCTTTCTTT
few,TRBD2,TRBV5-1,TRBJ2-3,CASSLSTSGVTDTQYF,TGCGCCAGCAGCCTTTCGACTAGCGGGGTAACAGATACGCAGTATTTT
NA,NA,TRBV9,TRBJ1-5,CASSIAGESGQPQHF,TGTGCCAGCAGCATCGCAGGGGAGTCGGGTCAGCCCCAGCATTTT
NA,NA,TRBV21-1,TRBJ2-7,CARECEAGGSYEQYF,TGTGCCAGGGAGTGTGAAGCGGGGGGTTCCTACGAGCAGTACTTC
NA,TRBD1,TRBV5-1,TRBJ2-5,CASSRPGQQETQYF,TGCGCCAGCAGCCGACCGGGACAGCAAGAGACCCAGTACTTC
NA,TRBD1,TRBV11-2,TRBJ1-1,CASSLDGRTGSWVNTEAFF,TGTGCCAGCAGCTTAGATGGCCGGACAGGATCATGGGTGAACACTGAAGCTTTCTTT
NA,NA,TRBV4-3,TRBJ1-2,CASSQDQYTNYGYTF,TGCGCCAGCAGCCAAGATCAGTACACTAACTATGGCTACACCTTC
NA,NA,TRBV5-1,TRBJ1-2,CASSLETDYGYTF,TGCGCCAGCAGCTTGGAAACAGACTATGGCTACACCTTC
NA,TRBD2,TRBV5-1,TRBJ2-3,CASSVAGGLTDTQYF,TGCGCCAGCAGCGTAGCGGGGGGGTTAACAGATACGCAGTATTTT
NA,NA,TRBV9,TRBJ2-1,CASSGLGRGAYNEQFF,TGTGCCAGCAGCGGATTAGGTCGGGGAGCCTACAATGAGCAGTTCTTC
once,NA,TRBV7-9,TRBJ1-4,CASSSYRIGGSNEKLFF,TGTGCCAGCAGCTCCTACAGGATAGGCGGGAGTAATGAAAAACTGTTTTTT
NA,NA,TRBV15,TRBJ1-2,CATSRGGNYGYTF,TGTGCCACCAGCAGAGGCGGGAACTATGGCTACACCTTC
NA,NA,TRBV30,TRBJ1-2,CACRRLGYTF,TGTGCCTGTAGGAGGCTGGGCTACACCTTC
NA,TRBD1,TRBV6-5,TRBJ1-4,CGSRGRGLYEKLFF,TGTGGGTCCAGAGGCAGGGGGCTATATGAAAAACTGTTTTTT
NA,NA,TRBV4-1,TRBJ1-4,CASRPLGGNEKLFF,TGCGCCAGCAGACCCTTGGGGGGTAATGAAAAACTGTTTTTT